This T cell receptor beta chain emerged from a study of blood T cells in healthy people across ages. The CDR3 contains 14 residues. CDR1 is SGHRS and CDR2 is YFSETQ in the germline V gene. Trimming at V came to 6 bases and at J to 4 bases, leaving 5 bases not matched to a gene. The authors ran a second PCR of about 6 to 12 cycles using a sample-barcoded 5' primer and a J-beta primer mix. TCRdb re-called the 5' RACE reads through MiXCR, storing one row per CDR3 protein. The table records about 670,000 distinct CDR3 sequences, roughly half of them present only once. This clonotype was counted between two and nine times.

Sequenced: blood. The gene calls are TRBV5-1 and TRBJ2-3; 10 nucleotides align to TRBD1. The clonotype originates from an elderly woman in good health. CDR3: CASMETGGADTQYF. In nucleotides, the CDR3 is TGCGCCAGCATGGAGACAGGGGGCGCAGATACGCAGTATTTT.